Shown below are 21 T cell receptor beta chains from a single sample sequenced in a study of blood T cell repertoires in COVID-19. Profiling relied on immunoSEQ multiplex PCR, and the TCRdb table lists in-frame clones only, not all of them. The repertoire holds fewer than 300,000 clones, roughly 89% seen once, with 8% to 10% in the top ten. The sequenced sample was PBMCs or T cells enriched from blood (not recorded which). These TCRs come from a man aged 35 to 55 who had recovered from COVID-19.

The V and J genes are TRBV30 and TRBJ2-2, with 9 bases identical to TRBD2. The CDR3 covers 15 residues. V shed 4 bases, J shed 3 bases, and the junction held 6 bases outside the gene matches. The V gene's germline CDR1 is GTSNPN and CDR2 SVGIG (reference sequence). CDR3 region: CAWTLTSGHTGELFF. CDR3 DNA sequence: TGTGCCTGGACTTTGACTAGCGGACACACCGGGGAGCTGTTTTTT.

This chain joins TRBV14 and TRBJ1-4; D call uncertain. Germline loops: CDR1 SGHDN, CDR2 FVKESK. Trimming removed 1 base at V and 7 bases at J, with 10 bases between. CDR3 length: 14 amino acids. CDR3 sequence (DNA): TGTGCCAGCAGCCAAGGCCCGACGGGTGAAAAACTGTTTTTT. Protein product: CASSQGPTGEKLFF.

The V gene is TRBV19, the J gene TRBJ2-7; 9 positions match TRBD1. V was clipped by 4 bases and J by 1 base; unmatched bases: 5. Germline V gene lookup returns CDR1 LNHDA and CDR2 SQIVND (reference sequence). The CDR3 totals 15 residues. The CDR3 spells CASSNTGGRSYEQYF. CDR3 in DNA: TGTGCCAGTAGTAATACAGGGGGCCGATCCTACGAGCAGTACTTC.

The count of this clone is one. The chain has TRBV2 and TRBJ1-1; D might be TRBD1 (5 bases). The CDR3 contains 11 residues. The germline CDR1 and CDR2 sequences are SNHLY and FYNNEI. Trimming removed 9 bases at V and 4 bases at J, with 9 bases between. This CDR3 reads CARGVSTEAFF. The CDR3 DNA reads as TGTGCCAGAGGGGTATCCACTGAAGCTTTCTTT.

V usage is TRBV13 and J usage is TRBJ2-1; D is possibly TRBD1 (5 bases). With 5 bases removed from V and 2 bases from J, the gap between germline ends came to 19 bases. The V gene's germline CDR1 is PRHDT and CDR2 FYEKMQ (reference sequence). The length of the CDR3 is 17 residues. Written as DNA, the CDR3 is TGTGCCAGCAGCACTACGTCAGGGCCCAATACCTACAATGAGCAGTTCTTC. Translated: CASSTTSGPNTYNEQFF.

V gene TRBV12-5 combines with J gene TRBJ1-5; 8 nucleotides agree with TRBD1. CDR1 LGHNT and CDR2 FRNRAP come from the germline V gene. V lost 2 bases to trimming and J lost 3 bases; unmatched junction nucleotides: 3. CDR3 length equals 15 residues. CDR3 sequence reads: CASGLPDRVNQPQHF. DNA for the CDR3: TGTGCTAGTGGTTTGCCGGACAGGGTCAATCAGCCCCAGCATTTT. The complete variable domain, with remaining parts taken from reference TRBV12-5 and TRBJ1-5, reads DARVTQTPRHKVTEMGQEVTMRCQPILGHNTVFWYRQTMMQGLELLAYFRNRAPLDDSGMPKDRFSAEMPDATLATLKIQPSEPRDSAVYFCASGLPDRVNQPQHFGDGTRLSIL.

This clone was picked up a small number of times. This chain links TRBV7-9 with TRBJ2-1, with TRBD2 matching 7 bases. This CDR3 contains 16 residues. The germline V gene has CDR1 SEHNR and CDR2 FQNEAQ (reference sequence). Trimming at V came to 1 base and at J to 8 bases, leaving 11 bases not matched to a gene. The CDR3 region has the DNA TGTGCCAGCAGCTTAGGCGGCGGGAGAGTCGCCTATGAGCAGTTCTTC. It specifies CASSLGGGRVAYEQFF.

The CDR3 loop reads CASSYSGGAVDTQYF. In DNA form, the CDR3 reads TGTGCCAGCAGCTATAGCGGGGGGGCCGTGGATACGCAGTATTTT. This chain joins TRBV7-2 and TRBJ2-3, with 11 bases lining up with TRBD2. The length of the CDR3 is 15 residues. With V trimmed by 4 bases and J by 6 bases, 6 bases remained unmatched. CDR1 and CDR2 from the germline V gene are SGHTA and FQGNSA.

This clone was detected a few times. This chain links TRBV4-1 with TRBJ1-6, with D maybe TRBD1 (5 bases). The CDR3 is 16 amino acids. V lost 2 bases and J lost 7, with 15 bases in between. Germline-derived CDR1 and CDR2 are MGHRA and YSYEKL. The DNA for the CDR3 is TGCGCCAGCAGCCAACCGACAGAACCCCGGAATTCACCCCTCCACTTT. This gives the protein CASSQPTEPRNSPLHF.

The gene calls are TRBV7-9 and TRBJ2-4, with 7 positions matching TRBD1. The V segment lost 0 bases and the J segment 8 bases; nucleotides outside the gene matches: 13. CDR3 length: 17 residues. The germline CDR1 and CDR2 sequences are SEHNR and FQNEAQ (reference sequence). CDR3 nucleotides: TGTGCCAGCAGCTTAGCCGGGGCTTACGGGCAGGGGGACATTCAGTACTTC. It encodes CASSLAGAYGQGDIQYF.

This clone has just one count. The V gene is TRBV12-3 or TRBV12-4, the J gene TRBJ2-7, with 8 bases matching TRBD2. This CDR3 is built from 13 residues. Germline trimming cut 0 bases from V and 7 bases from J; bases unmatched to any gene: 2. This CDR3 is CASSLALAVEQYF. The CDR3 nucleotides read TGTGCCAGCAGTTTAGCACTAGCGGTGGAGCAGTACTTC.

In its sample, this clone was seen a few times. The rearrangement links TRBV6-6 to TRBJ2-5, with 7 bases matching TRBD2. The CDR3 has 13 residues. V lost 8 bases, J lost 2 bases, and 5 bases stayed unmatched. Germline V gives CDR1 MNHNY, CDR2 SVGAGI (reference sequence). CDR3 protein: CASGLAEQETQYF. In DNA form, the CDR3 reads TGTGCCAGCGGCCTAGCGGAGCAAGAGACCCAGTACTTC.

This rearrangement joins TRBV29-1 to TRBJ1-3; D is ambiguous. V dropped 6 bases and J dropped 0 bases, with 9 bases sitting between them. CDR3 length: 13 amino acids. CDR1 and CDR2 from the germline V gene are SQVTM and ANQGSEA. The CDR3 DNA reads TGCAGCGTAGACACGGACTCTGGAAACACCATATATTTT. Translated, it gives CSVDTDSGNTIYF. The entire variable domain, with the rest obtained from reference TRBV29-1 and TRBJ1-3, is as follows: SAVISQKPSRDICQRGTSLTIQCQVDSQVTMMFWYRQQPGQSLTLIATANQGSEATYESGFVIDKFPISRPNLTFSTLTVSNMSPEDSSIYLCSVDTDSGNTIYFGEGSWLTVV.

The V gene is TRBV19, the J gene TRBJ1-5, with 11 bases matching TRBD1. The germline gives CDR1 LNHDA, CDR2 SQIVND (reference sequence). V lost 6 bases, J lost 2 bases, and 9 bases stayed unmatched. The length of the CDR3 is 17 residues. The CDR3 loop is CASSPGQGAIGNQPQHF. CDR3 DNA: TGTGCCAGTAGCCCCGGACAGGGGGCTATCGGCAATCAGCCCCAGCATTTT.

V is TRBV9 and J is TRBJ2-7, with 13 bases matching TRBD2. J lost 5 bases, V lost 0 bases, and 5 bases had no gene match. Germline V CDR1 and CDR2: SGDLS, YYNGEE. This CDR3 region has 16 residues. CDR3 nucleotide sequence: TGTGCCAGCAGCGTAGGTACTAGCGGGAGGGCCAACGAGCAGTACTTC. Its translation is CASSVGTSGRANEQYF.

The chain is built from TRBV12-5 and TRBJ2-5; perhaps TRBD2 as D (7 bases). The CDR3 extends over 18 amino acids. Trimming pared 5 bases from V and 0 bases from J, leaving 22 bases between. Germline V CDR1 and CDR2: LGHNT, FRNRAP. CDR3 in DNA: TGTGCTAGTGGTACCCAATTCGGGGGGCCAGCGTACCAAGAGACCCAGTACTTC. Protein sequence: CASGTQFGGPAYQETQYF.

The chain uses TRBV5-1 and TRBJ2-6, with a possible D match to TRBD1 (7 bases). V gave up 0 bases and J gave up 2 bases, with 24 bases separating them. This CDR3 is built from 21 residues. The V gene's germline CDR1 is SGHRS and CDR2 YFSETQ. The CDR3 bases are TGCGCCAGCAGCTTGGCCTCCACCCCGACAGGGAGGAGTGCTGGGGCCAACGTCCTGACTTTC. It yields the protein CASSLASTPTGRSAGANVLTF.

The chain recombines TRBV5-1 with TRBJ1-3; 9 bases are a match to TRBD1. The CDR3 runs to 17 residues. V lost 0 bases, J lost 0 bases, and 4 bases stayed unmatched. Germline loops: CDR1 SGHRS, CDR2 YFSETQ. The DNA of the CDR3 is TGCGCCAGCAGCTTGGGGGGACAGGGAATCTCTGGAAACACCATATATTTT. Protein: CASSLGGQGISGNTIYF.

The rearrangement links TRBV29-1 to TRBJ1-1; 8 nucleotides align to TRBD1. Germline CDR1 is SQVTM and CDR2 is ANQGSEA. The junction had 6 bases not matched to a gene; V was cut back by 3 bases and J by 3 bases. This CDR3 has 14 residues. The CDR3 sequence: CSVDPDRVDTEAFF. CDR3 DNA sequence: TGCAGCGTTGATCCGGACAGGGTAGACACTGAAGCTTTCTTT.

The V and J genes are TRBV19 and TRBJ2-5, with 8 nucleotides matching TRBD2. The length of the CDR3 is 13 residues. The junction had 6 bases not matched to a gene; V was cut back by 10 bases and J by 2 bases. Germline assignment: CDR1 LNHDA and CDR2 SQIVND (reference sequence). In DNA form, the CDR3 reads TGTGCCACTGCGGGGGGACGACAAGAGACCCAGTACTTC. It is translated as CATAGGRQETQYF. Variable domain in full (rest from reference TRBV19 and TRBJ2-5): DGGITQSPKYLFRKEGQNVTLSCEQNLNHDAMYWYRQDPGQGLRLIYYSQIVNDFQKGDIAEGYSVSREKKESFPLTVTSAQKNPTAFYLCATAGGRQETQYFGPGTRLLVL.

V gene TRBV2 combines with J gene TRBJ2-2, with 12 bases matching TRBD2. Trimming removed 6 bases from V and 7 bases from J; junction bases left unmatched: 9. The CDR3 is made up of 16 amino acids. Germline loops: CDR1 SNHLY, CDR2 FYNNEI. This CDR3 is CASSRLTSGSGGELFF. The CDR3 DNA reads TGTGCCAGCAGCCGGTTGACTAGCGGGAGTGGCGGGGAGCTGTTTTTT.